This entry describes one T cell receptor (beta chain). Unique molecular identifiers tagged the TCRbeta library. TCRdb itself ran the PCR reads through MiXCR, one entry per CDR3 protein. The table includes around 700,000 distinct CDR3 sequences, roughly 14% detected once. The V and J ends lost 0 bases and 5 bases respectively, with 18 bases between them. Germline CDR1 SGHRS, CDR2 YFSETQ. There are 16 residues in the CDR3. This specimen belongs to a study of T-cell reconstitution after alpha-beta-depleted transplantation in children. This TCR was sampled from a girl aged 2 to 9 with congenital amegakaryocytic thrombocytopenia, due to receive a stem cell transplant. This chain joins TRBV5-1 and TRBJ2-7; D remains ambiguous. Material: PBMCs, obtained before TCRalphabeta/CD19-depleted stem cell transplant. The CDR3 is CASSLVGRYRPDEQYF. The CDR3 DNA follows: TGCGCCAGCAGCTTGGTCGGAAGGTATAGACCGGACGAGCAGTACTTC.